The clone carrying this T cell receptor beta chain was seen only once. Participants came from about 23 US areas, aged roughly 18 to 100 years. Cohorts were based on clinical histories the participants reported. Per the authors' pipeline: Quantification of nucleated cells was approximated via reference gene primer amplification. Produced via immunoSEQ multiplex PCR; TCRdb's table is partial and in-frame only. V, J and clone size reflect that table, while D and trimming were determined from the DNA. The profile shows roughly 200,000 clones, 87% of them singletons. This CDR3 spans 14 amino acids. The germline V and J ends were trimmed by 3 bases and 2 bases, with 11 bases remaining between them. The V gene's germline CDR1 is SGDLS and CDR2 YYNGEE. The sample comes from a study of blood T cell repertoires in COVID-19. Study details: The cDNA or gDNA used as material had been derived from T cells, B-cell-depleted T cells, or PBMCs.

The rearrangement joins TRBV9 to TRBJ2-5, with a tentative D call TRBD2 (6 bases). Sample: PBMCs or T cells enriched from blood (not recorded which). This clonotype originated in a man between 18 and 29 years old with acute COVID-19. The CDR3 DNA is TGTGCCAGCAGCGCCCCGGGAGAACAAGAGACCCAGTACTTC. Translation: CASSAPGEQETQYF. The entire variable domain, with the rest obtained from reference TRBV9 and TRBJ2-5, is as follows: DSGVTQTPKHLITATGQRVTLRCSPRSGDLSVYWYQQSLDQGLQFLIQYYNGEERAKGNILERFSAQQFPDLHSELNLSSLELGDSALYFCASSAPGEQETQYFGPGTRLLVL.